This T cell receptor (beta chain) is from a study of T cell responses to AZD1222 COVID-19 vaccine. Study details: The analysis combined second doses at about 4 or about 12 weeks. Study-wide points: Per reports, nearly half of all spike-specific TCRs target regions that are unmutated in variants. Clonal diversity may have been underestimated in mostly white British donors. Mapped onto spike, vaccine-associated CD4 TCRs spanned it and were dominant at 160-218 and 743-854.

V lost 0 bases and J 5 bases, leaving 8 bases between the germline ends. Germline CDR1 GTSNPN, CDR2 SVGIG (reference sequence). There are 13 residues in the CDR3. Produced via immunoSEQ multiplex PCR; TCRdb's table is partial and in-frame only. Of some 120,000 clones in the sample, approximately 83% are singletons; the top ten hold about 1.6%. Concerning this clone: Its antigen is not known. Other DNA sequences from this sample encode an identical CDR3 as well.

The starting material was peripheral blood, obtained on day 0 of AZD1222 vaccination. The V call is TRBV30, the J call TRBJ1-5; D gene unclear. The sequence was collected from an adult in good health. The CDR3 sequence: CAWSVQDHQPQHF. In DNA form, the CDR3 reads TGTGCCTGGAGTGTTCAGGATCATCAGCCCCAGCATTTT.